The source of this T cell receptor beta chain is a study of T cell responses to AZD1222 COVID-19 vaccine. Findings and limits, study-wide: It should be noted that donors were predominantly white British and more often female, and clonal diversity was possibly underestimated.

The CDR3 spans 14 residues. Per germline, CDR1 SGHRS and CDR2 YFSETQ. The V and J ends lost 4 bases and 9 bases respectively, with 17 bases between them. Profiling relied on immunoSEQ multiplex PCR, and the TCRdb table lists in-frame clones only, not all of them. Of around 120,000 clones listed, over 75% are singletons. Details on this clone: Its antigen is as yet unknown.

The rearrangement uses TRBV5-1 and TRBJ2-1; D may be TRBD2 (5 bases). The sequence came from an adult in good health. The sample was peripheral blood, taken on day 0 of MenACWY control vaccination. The CDR3 region is CASSPNLGDGEQFF. CDR3 in DNA: TGCGCCAGCAGCCCCAATTTGGGAGACGGTGAGCAGTTCTTC.